This T cell receptor (beta chain) was observed in a study of cytomegalovirus exposure and HLA in healthy donors. The PCR was carried out with 60 Vbeta primers and 13 Jbeta primers. Clones were read by immunoSEQ multiplex PCR, and TCRdb kept only the in-frame ones, dropping some. Of 150,000 to 200,000 clones in the sample, almost 85% were seen once. Whole-study findings and limits: An apparent linkage of common viral pathogens to several of the most significant clusters emerged in a later analysis. There were reportedly fewer N-insertions in an Asian-associated ancestry cluster than the approximately 640-donor mean, in a later analysis.

Donors had nominal health at sampling but likely had unrecorded immune exposures. V lost 3 bases, J lost 0 bases, and 21 bases lay in between. This CDR3 comprises 18 residues. About this clone: What it binds is not known.

The source is a woman between 45 and 65 years old in good health and CMV-seronegative. Sequencing input: PBMCs. The rearrangement uses TRBV23-1 and TRBJ2-7, with a weak D call TRBD1 (6 bases). TRBV23-1 counts as an open reading frame of uncertain function. DNA of the CDR3: TGCGCCAGCAGTCATCACTTCCAGGGGACCCCACCCTCCTACGAGCAGTACTTC. As protein: CASSHHFQGTPPSYEQYF.